This entry concerns a single T cell receptor (beta chain). In the authors' methods: Amplifying reference gene primers gave estimates of nucleated cell counts. Sequencing used immunoSEQ multiplex PCR; TCRdb keeps in-frame clones, though not all of them. V, J and clone size reflect that table, while D and trimming were determined from the DNA. Among about 260,000 clones, approximately 89% were seen once, and the ten largest hold around 10%. This specimen comes from a study of blood T cell repertoires in COVID-19. At the level of the study: The study drew acute and convalescent COVID-19 samples from the United States, Italy and Spain. T cells, B-cell-depleted T cells, or PBMCs provided the cDNA or gDNA that served as material.

The germline gives CDR1 SQVTM, CDR2 ANQGSEA. The CDR3 sequence is 13 residues long. The sample was peripheral blood. V gene TRBV29-1 combines with J gene TRBJ2-3; TRBD2 matches 9 bases. This TCR derives from a man aged 35-49 years who had recovered from COVID-19. CDR3 nucleotide sequence: TGCACCGTACTAGCGGGTAACACAGATACGCAGTATTTT. It yields the protein CTVLAGNTDTQYF.